This T cell receptor (beta chain) was sequenced during a study of response to subunit inactivated influenza vaccine. Deletions cut 2 bases from V and 9 bases from J, with 9 bases between. The CDR3 is made up of 12 amino acids. The germline CDR1 and CDR2 sequences are SGHRS and YFSETQ. Study-level results: Researchers suggested that each seasonal influenza vaccination recruits few new T cells.

One entry per CDR3 protein results from TCRdb running MiXCR on the RT-PCR reads. The table has about 580,000 distinct CDR3 sequences, approximately 14% seen once. As regards this clonotype: What it recognizes is unknown.

The starting material was PBMCs from blood, obtained 11 to 12 days after vaccination. This clonotype originated in a man in his fifties who received an inactivated influenza vaccine. The gene calls are TRBV5-1 and TRBJ2-1, with D perhaps matching TRBD2 (6 bases). The CDR3, as DNA: TGCGCCAGCAGCTTTCTGGAGGGTGAGCAGTTCTTC. It codes for CASSFLEGEQFF.